This TCR beta chain stems from a study of blood T cell repertoires in COVID-19 (dated by TCRdb to the early 2020s). Background on the whole study: Collaborator samples came from the United States, Italy and Spain and covered acute and convalescent phases of COVID-19. The material from the prospective study consisted of cDNA or gDNA derived from T cells, B-cell-depleted T cells, or PBMCs. The dataset comprised deeply sampled blood TCRbeta repertoires from subjects exposed to, actively infected with, or recovered from COVID-19. The repertoires were released in a freely available public database intended as a resource for research on the immune response to SARS-CoV-2. Samples came from the ongoing ImmuneRACE study (first 160 participants) plus 1,254 subjects from 6 global collaborators. Sample metadata almost always included a de-identified subject ID, COVID-19 status, age in years and sex. Where available, HLA class I and class II types were taken from metadata supplied by the sample provider and were not determined by assay-based typing. Overall results and qualifications from the work: The amount of clinical and demographic metadata varied by source and participant and was provided uncurated.

TCRbeta CDR3 regions were amplified from genomic DNA using the immunoSEQ Assay, a bias-controlled multiplex PCR. Per the authors' processing: The number of nucleated cells in each sample was estimated by amplification of reference gene primers within the assay. Sequence reads were collapsed and filtered to measure the absolute abundance of every unique TCRbeta CDR3 rearrangement. For each sample, productive Simpson clonality was calculated by taking the square root of Simpson's diversity index across productive rearrangements. The immuneACCESS repertoire file appears here via TCRdb, limited to in-frame rearrangements. These files lack a portion of the clones; in checked studies, under half of the deficit traces to unresolved V genes, and the cause of the others is not known. V, J and clone size were drawn from that table, and D and trimming were deduced from the DNA. Here the sample has under 350,000 clones; 83% occur a single time. The ten largest clones capture 8% to 9.5% of the sample.

About this clone itself: It has no known antigen specificity. It has no much larger one-base neighbor in the sample; base qualities were not kept.

V trim: 5 bases; J trim: 8 bases; unmatched bases: 11. The CDR3 measures 15 amino acids from cysteine to phenylalanine. Left in the record is the CDR3 DNA by itself, 45 bases read in frame from the first base. CDR1 and CDR2 were assigned from the germline V gene as SGHVS and FNYEAQ. Another Seattle source contributed samples from volunteer blood donors who had recovered from COVID-19. Whole blood was collected in K2EDTA tubes by collaborating institutions according to the institutions' own protocols. For TCRbeta analysis, collaborator samples were shipped as frozen whole blood, as isolated PBMCs, or as DNA extracted from either sample type.

The TCR sequence derives from a woman aged 50 to 60 who had recovered from COVID-19. The chain couples TRBV7-6 to TRBJ2-2, with 7 bases matching TRBD1. Sequencing used peripheral blood. The CDR3 protein: CASSRPGQIKGELFF. The DNA sequence is as follows: TGTGCCAGCAGCCGTCCGGGACAGATTAAGGGGGAGCTGTTTTTT.